Each of the 23 T cell receptor beta chains below was sequenced from the same sample in a study of Graves' ophthalmopathy and Graves' hyperthyroidism (dated by TCRdb to the late 2010s). TCRdb shows the sequencer as Illumina HiSeq 2000. For repertoire sequencing, the TCR beta CDR3 regions were amplified from RNA transcripts. HTBI primers and the Qiagen OneStep RT-PCR kit were used in a first-round RT-PCR, which was followed by a second-round multiplex PCR, size selection and purification. Clones were called with MiXCR by TCRdb after fastp trimmed the public reads at Q25, and only in-frame beta chains were retained. Rows are unified per CDR3 protein, each entry keeping the most common DNA and genes. The sample includes about 550,000 distinct CDR3 sequences, with approximately 35% observed a single time. The ten largest clones capture around 4% of the sample. Sequencing input: peripheral blood or thyroid tissue (not recorded which). All receptors come from an adult man with Graves' hyperthyroidism.

This clonotype was observed at least ten times. This sequence joins TRBV7-9 and TRBJ2-2; a possible D gene is TRBD1 (6 bases). Germline-derived CDR1 and CDR2 are SEHNR and FQNEAQ (reference sequence). The CDR3 length is 17 residues. Trimming removed 4 bases at V and 3 bases at J, with 18 bases between. The CDR3 sequence: CASSYPRDNPYTGELFF. CDR3 DNA: TGTGCCAGCAGCTATCCACGGGACAATCCGTACACCGGGGAGCTGTTTTTT.

This clonotype was observed many times. The rearrangement uses TRBV4-1 and TRBJ1-2; the D is unclear. Deletions cut 3 bases from V and 7 bases from J, with 18 bases between. The CDR3 has 15 residues. CDR1 MGHRA and CDR2 YSYEKL come from the germline V gene. In DNA, the CDR3 is TGCGCCAGCAGCCACCCCAGTAGGGTTGATGTTGGCTACACCTTC. As protein: CASSHPSRVDVGYTF.

The rearrangement links TRBV7-3 to TRBJ2-5; D is tentatively TRBD1 or TRBD2 (5 bases each). The J call may be faulty, since TRBJ2-1 better matches the DNA end. From germline, CDR1 is SGHTA and CDR2 FQGTGA. The CDR3 has 12 amino acids. The CDR3 spells CASSLAAGAQFF. The CDR3 DNA reads as TGTGCCAGCAGCCTAGCCGCCGGGGCGCAGTTCTTC.

V gene TRBV20-1 combines with J gene TRBJ1-5; D not resolved. V was clipped by 0 bases and J by 7 bases, with 7 bases between them. Germline lookup yields CDR1 DFQATT and CDR2 SNEGSKA (reference sequence). This CDR3 is built from 12 residues. CDR3 loop: CSARDPKQPQHF. In nucleotides, the CDR3 is TGCAGTGCTAGAGATCCCAAGCAGCCCCAGCATTTT.

This clonotype was picked up a small number of times. The rearrangement uses TRBV7-2 and TRBJ2-7; 8 bases fit TRBD2. This CDR3 is 15 amino acids long. CDR1 is SGHTA, CDR2 FQGNSA, per germline. With 3 bases clipped from V and 7 bases from J, the junction kept 11 bases outside the gene matches. The CDR3: CASSLTISGSDEQYF. CDR3 sequence (DNA): TGTGCCAGCAGCTTGACAATAAGCGGGAGCGATGAGCAGTACTTC.

This clonotype appeared a few times. The CDR3 loop reads CASSLSVGMNTEAFF. In DNA form, the CDR3 reads TGTGCCAGCAGTTTATCGGTAGGGATGAACACTGAAGCTTTCTTT. The chain joins TRBV2 to TRBJ1-1, with D unclear. The CDR3 sequence is 15 residues long. V lost 5 bases and J lost 0, with 13 bases in between. Per germline, CDR1 SNHLY and CDR2 FYNNEI.

This chain connects TRBV9 to TRBJ2-5; TRBD2 matches at 7 bases. The DNA matches TRBJ2-1 better at its end, which makes the J call doubtful. Germline V CDR1 and CDR2: SGDLS, YYNGEE. The CDR3 consists of 13 residues. This CDR3 is CASSPSGIHEQFF. CDR3 in DNA: TGTGCCAGCAGCCCGAGCGGGATACATGAGCAGTTCTTC.

Details on this clonotype: Possible read error: a much larger clone is one base away. The chain uses TRBV9 and TRBJ2-7; 9 nucleotides align to TRBD1. The ends lost 4 bases at V and 4 bases at J; junction bases unmatched: 18. The V gene's germline CDR1 is SGDLS and CDR2 YYNGEE. The CDR3 totals 18 residues. The CDR3 DNA reads TGTGCCAGCAGCTCCGGGTGGGGCCCACAGGGGGCGACATACGAGCAGTACTTC. This translates into CASSSGWGPQGATYEQYF.

The chain carries TRBV15 and TRBJ2-3; D gene unclear. The CDR3 has 14 residues. V was clipped by 0 bases and J by 2 bases, with 6 bases between them. Germline V gene data show CDR1 as LNHNV and CDR2 as YYDKDF (reference sequence). In DNA, the CDR3 is TGTGCCACCAGCAGAGACATCTACACAGATACGCAGTATTTT. Translation: CATSRDIYTDTQYF.

The chain couples TRBV15 to TRBJ2-1; the match to TRBD2 covers 9 bases. Looked up from germline, CDR1 is LNHNV and CDR2 is YYDKDF (reference sequence). The CDR3 spans 16 residues. Losses at the gene ends were 1 base for V and 6 bases for J; bases not matched to a gene: 7. CDR3 in DNA: TGTGCCACCAGCAGAGGGGTGACTAGCGGTGTCAATGAGCAGTTCTTC. This translates into CATSRGVTSGVNEQFF.

This clonotype was counted only a few times. The junction departs from germline at one end; a sequencing error may be responsible. This chain links TRBV10-3 with TRBJ1-5; D remains unclear. The germline CDR1 and CDR2 sequences are ENHRY and SYGVKD. This CDR3 spans 15 amino acids. For the CDR3, the DNA is TGTGCCAGCAGTGAAGAGCGGTCGAGCAATCAGCCCCAGCATTTT. Its translation is CASSEERSSNQPQHF.

As for this clonotype: A read error may produce the germline difference seen at one junction end. The chain carries TRBV15 and TRBJ1-2; tentative D call: TRBD1 (6 bases). There are 14 residues in the CDR3. Germline V gene data show CDR1 as LNHNV and CDR2 as YYDKDF (reference sequence). This CDR3 reads CAASNDRQNYGYTF. In DNA form, the CDR3 reads TGTGCCGCCAGCAACGACAGGCAGAACTATGGCTACACCTTC.

V and J are TRBV2 and TRBJ2-2; 10 nucleotides align to TRBD1. With V trimmed by 8 bases and J by 3 bases, 12 bases remained unmatched. Germline CDR1 reads SNHLY; CDR2 reads FYNNEI. CDR3 length: 17 amino acids. Here the CDR3 reads CASYRDRGYGYTGELFF. In nucleotides, the CDR3 is TGTGCCAGCTATAGGGACAGGGGTTATGGCTACACCGGGGAGCTGTTTTTT. The full variable domain, completed using reference TRBV2 and TRBJ2-2, is EPEVTQTPSHQVTQMGQEVILRCVPISNHLYFYWYRQILGQKVEFLVSFYNNEISEKSEIFDDQFSVERPDGSNFTLKIRSTKLEDSAMYFCASYRDRGYGYTGELFFGEGSRLTVL.

This clonotype showed up many times. The chain uses TRBV29-1 and TRBJ2-5; 12 positions agree with TRBD2. This CDR3 is built from 13 residues. The germline gives CDR1 SQVTM, CDR2 ANQGSEA. The J segment lost 5 bases and the V segment lost 6 bases, leaving 4 bases of the junction unmatched. The CDR3 DNA is TGCAGCGTCCTAGCGGGAGGGTGGGAGACCCAGTACTTC. Protein product: CSVLAGGWETQYF.

Ten or more counts support this clonotype. The chain employs TRBV7-8 and TRBJ1-1, with 10 bases matching TRBD1. The germline V gene has CDR1 SGHVS and CDR2 FQNEAQ. The CDR3 has 15 residues. Trimming removed 3 bases from V and 7 bases from J; junction bases left unmatched: 8. CDR3 sequence reads: CASSFMRQGAFEAFF. In nucleotides, the CDR3 is TGTGCCAGCAGCTTCATGAGACAGGGGGCTTTTGAAGCTTTCTTT.

This clonotype has just a few counts. The chain uses TRBV15 and TRBJ2-3; a weak D match, TRBD1 (5 bases). Germline V gene lookup returns CDR1 LNHNV and CDR2 YYDKDF (reference sequence). The V end was cut by 5 bases, the J end by 6 bases, with 18 bases between. This CDR3 is built from 15 residues. CDR3 in DNA: TGTGCCACCAGCGCGACAGAAGGACCTTGGGATACGCAGTATTTT. It codes for CATSATEGPWDTQYF. Full variable domain (rest looked up from reference TRBV15 and TRBJ2-3): DAMVIQNPRYQVTQFGKPVTLSCSQTLNHNVMYWYQQKSSQAPKLLFHYYDKDFNNEADTPDNFQSRRPNTSFCFLDIRSPGLGDTAMYLCATSATEGPWDTQYFGPGTRLTVL.

This clonotype is categorized as medium-sized. CDR3 sequence (DNA): TGCAGCGCGCTCGAGAACACTGAAGCTTTCTTT. Residues: CSALENTEAFF. The chain carries TRBV29-1 and TRBJ1-1; D ambiguous. The CDR3 has 11 residues. Trimming stripped 7 bases from V and 1 base from J, with 7 bases between. The germline CDR1 and CDR2 sequences are SQVTM and ANQGSEA.

V is TRBV7-9 and J is TRBJ1-4; TRBD1 agrees at 8 bases. The length of the CDR3 is 16 residues. Germline CDR1 is SEHNR and CDR2 is FQNEAQ (reference sequence). With V trimmed by 11 bases and J by 0 bases, 11 bases remained unmatched. This CDR3 is CAGMKGTGATNEKLFF. DNA for the CDR3: TGTGCCGGCATGAAAGGGACAGGAGCAACTAATGAAAAACTGTTTTTT.

In regard to this clonotype: A much larger clone lies a single base off, so this may be a read error. This chain joins TRBV2 and TRBJ2-7; D gene uncertain. Per germline, CDR1 SNHLY and CDR2 FYNNEI. V lost 7 bases and J lost 3, with 7 bases in between. This CDR3 is built from 11 residues. The CDR3 sequence: CASITSYEQYF. In DNA, the CDR3 is TGTGCCAGCATAACAAGCTACGAGCAGTACTTC.

V gene TRBV7-2 combines with J gene TRBJ2-3, with 7 positions matching TRBD1. CDR3 length equals 16 residues. Germline CDR1 is SGHTA and CDR2 is FQGNSA. J gave up 5 bases and V 7 bases, and 15 bases lay outside the gene matches. The DNA of the CDR3 is TGTGCCAGCACCCCCGGGTGGACAGGAGTAGGAGATACGCAGTATTTT. This sequence encodes CASTPGWTGVGDTQYF. The entire variable domain, with the rest obtained from reference TRBV7-2 and TRBJ2-3, is as follows: GAGVSQSPSNKVTEKGKDVELRCDPISGHTALYWYRQSLGQGLEFLIYFQGNSAPDKSGLPSDRFSAERTGGSVSTLTIQRTQQEDSAVYLCASTPGWTGVGDTQYFGPGTRLTVL.

The V gene is TRBV7-9, the J gene TRBJ2-2, with TRBD2 matching over 7 bases. Trimming at V came to 5 bases and at J to 9 bases, leaving 12 bases not matched to a gene. The CDR3 is 15 residues long. Looked up from germline, CDR1 is SEHNR and CDR2 is FQNEAQ (reference sequence). Here the CDR3 DNA reads TGTGCCAGCAGCCCCCCAAGCGGGGTCCAGTGGGAGCTGTTTTTT. Its protein product is CASSPPSGVQWELFF.

The rearrangement links TRBV14 to TRBJ2-3; TRBD1 might be the D (6 bases). Germline CDR1 SGHDN, CDR2 FVKESK. Trimming shortened V by 4 bases and J by 6 bases, and 17 bases separated the two germline ends. The CDR3 is 15 amino acids. This chain's CDR3 is CASSPGQRMGDTQYF. Written as DNA, the CDR3 is TGTGCCAGCAGCCCCGGACAGCGGATGGGGGATACGCAGTATTTT.

This rearrangement joins TRBV7-3 to TRBJ2-1, with a tentative D call TRBD1 (7 bases). This CDR3 is 15 amino acids long. Between the trimmed V and J ends, which lost 3 bases and 2 bases, there was a span of 11 bases. The germline CDR1 and CDR2 sequences are SGHTA and FQGTGA. The chain's CDR3 is CASSFGRGAYNEQFF. In DNA, the CDR3 is TGTGCCAGCAGCTTTGGCAGGGGGGCCTACAATGAGCAGTTCTTC. Full variable domain (missing parts from reference TRBV7-3 and TRBJ2-1): GAGVSQTPSNKVTEKGKYVELRCDPISGHTALYWYRQSLGQGPEFLIYFQGTGAADDSGLPNDRFFAVRPEGSVSTLKIQRTERGDSAVYLCASSFGRGAYNEQFFGPGTRLTVL.